This T cell receptor (beta chain) was recorded in a study of blood T cell repertoires in COVID-19. Study-level background: Acute and convalescent COVID-19 samples came from the United States, Italy and Spain. PBMCs, B-cell-depleted T cells, or T cells provided the cDNA or gDNA that made up the material.

In the original processing: Amplification with reference gene primers provided the estimates of nucleated cell counts. TCRdb keeps only in-frame clones here, not all; method: immunoSEQ multiplex PCR. That table supplies the V and J calls and clone size; D and trimming were determined from the DNA. The data hold some 200,000 clones, with more than 80% observed a single time. This CDR3 spans 16 amino acids. Germline V lookup: CDR1 SGHKS, CDR2 YYEKEE (reference sequence). V shed 4 bases and J 6 bases; nucleotides not matched to a gene: 13. This sequence was found in a woman aged 55-70 years with acute or convalescent COVID-19. The chain recombines TRBV5-5 with TRBJ2-1; 7 bases agree with TRBD1. The sample consisted of peripheral blood. This CDR3 reads CASSPAGTDVGNEQFF. The DNA for the CDR3 is TGTGCCAGCAGCCCGGCCGGGACAGACGTGGGCAATGAGCAGTTCTTC.